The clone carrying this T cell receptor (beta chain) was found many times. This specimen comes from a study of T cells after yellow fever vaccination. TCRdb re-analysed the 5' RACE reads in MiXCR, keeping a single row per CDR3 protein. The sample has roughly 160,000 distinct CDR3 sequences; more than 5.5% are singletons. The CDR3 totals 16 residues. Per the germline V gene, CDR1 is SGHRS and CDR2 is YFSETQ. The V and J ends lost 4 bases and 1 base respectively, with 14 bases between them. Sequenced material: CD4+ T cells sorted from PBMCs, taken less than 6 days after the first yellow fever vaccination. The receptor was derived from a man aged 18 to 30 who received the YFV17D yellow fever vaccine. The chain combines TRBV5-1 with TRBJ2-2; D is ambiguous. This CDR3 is CASSREPTQNTGELFF. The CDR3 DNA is TGCGCCAGCAGCCGAGAGCCTACCCAGAACACCGGGGAGCTGTTTTTT.